This TCR beta chain comes out of a study of CD8+ T cells in alopecia areata. Study results and caveats: Sequencing of scalp tissue also captures the resident alphabeta T cells of normal skin.

With respect to this clone: Its antigen is currently unknown.

Sequencing used cDNA as its template, made by extracting RNA and reverse transcribing it. TCRdb's copy holds only in-frame clones and misses some; the assay was immunoSEQ multiplex PCR. The profile shows around 140,000 clones, more than 45% of them singletons. Sequencing was done on a sample of CD4+ T cells sorted from blood. The sequence derives from a human donor with alopecia areata.

The CDR3 DNA follows: TGCGCCAGCGCCCTGGGGATAGCGGGACACAATGAGCAGTTCTTC. Protein sequence: CASALGIAGHNEQFF. The V and J genes are TRBV5-1 and TRBJ2-1; TRBD2 aligns across 8 bases. From germline, CDR1 is SGHRS and CDR2 YFSETQ. J lost 5 bases, V lost 7 bases, and 11 bases had no gene match. The CDR3 length is 15 residues.